The clone carrying this TCR beta chain showed up just once. Its cognate antigen is unknown. 60 Vbeta and 13 Jbeta primers were used in PCR. The table came from immunoSEQ multiplex PCR; TCRdb's copy has only in-frame clones and leaves some out. The sample consists of about 200,000 clones, around 88% of them appearing once. This CDR3 is built from 14 residues. Germline V gives CDR1 MNHNY, CDR2 SVGAGI (reference sequence). The trim removed 6 bases at V and 5 bases at J, leaving 9 bases unmatched. The record originates from a study of cytomegalovirus exposure and HLA in healthy donors. Study-wide background: Unique TCRs from HLA-typed donors, 80 million to 90 million of them, were held in an early data release.

Donors sampled were nominally healthy, though unrecorded immune exposures were likely. Study results and limitations: Earlier findings revealed that most TCR beta V segments proved productive either about 87% or about 30% of the time. Donor immune exposure was known only as CMV serostatus.

The chain links TRBV6-6 to TRBJ2-7, with 8 bases that match TRBD2. Sequenced input: PBMCs. The TCR sequence derives from a young woman in good health and CMV-seronegative. CDR3 region: CASSSLGGANEQYF. In DNA, the CDR3 is TGTGCCAGCAGCTCCCTCGGGGGGGCTAACGAGCAGTACTTC.